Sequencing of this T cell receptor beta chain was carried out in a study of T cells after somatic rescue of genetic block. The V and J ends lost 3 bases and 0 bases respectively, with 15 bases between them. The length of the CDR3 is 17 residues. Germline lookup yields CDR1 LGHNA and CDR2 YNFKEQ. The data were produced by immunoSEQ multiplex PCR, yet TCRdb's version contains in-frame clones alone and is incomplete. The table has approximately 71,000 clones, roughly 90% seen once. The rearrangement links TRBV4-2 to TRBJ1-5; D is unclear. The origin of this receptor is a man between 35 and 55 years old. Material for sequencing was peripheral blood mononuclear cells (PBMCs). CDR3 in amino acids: CASSQVRGSNSNQPQHF. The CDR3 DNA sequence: TGTGCCAGCAGCCAGGTGCGCGGCAGCAATAGCAATCAGCCCCAGCATTTT.